The following is a T cell receptor (beta chain) sequence with its context. The antigen is not known. Combining a sample-barcoded 5' primer with a J-beta primer mix, a second PCR ran for roughly 7 to 12 cycles. CDR3-containing paired-end reads numbered at least 3 million in each sample. In TCRdb, the 5' RACE reads were re-called with MiXCR into one record per CDR3 protein. The sample holds 1.5 million to 2 million distinct CDR3 sequences, under 30% seen once. The source of the sample is a study of blood T cells in healthy people across ages. The V gene end was trimmed by 5 bases and the J gene end by 13 bases; junction bases not matched to a gene: 11. Per germline, CDR1 SGHTA and CDR2 FQGNSA. CDR3 length: 13 amino acids. Overall study findings and caveats: Significant beta diversity loss was already apparent by age 40, declining roughly linearly. It was not known whether donors were CMV positive (a possible confounder of expanded clonotype changes).

The sequence derives from a woman in her twenties or thirties in good health. The chain employs TRBV7-2 and TRBJ2-4; 7 bases fit TRBD2. The sequenced material came from blood. The CDR3 nucleotides read TGTGCCAGCAGCGACGGGGGGAGGGTCGGGCAGTACTTC. Amino acid sequence: CASSDGGRVGQYF.